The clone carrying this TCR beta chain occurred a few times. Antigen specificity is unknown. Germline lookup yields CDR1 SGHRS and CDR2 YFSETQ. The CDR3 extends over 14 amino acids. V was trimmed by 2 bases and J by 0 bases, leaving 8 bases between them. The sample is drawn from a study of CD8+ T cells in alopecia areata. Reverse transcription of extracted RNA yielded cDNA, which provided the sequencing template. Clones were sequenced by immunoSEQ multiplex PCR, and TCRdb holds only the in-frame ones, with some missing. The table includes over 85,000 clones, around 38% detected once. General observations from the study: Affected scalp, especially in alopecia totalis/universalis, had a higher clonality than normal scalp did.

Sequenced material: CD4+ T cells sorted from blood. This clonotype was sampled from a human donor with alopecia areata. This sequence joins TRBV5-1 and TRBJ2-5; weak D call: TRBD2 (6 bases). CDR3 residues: CASSFAGYQETQYF. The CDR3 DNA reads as TGCGCCAGCAGCTTCGCGGGGTACCAAGAGACCCAGTACTTC.